This is a list of T cell receptor beta chains from one sample in a study of early T cells in non-severe SARS-CoV-2 infection. One entry per CDR3 protein results from TCRdb running MiXCR on the 5' RACE reads. Of about 120,000 distinct CDR3 sequences in the sample, roughly 12% were seen once. Here the sequenced sample was whole blood, taken at baseline. The receptor source for this set is an adult who was a healthcare worker with PCR-confirmed SARS-CoV-2 infection or an uninfected control (not recorded which). Both conserved end residues are part of each CDR3. Fields, in order: clone size, V gene, D gene, J gene, CDR3 protein, CDR3 DNA. The D gene is left open where the match is weak. Where a row states a size, it is once, few, many or the class of an expanded clone; other rows omit it.

clone_size: many
v_call: TRBV7-8
d_call: NA
j_call: TRBJ2-1
cdr3_aa: CASSLAGSSYNEQFF
cdr3_nt: TGTGCCAGCAGCCTTGCGGGGAGCTCCTACAATGAGCAGTTCTTC

clone_size: NA
v_call: TRBV11-1
d_call: TRBD1
j_call: TRBJ2-1
cdr3_aa: CASSFPDRASEQFF
cdr3_nt: TGTGCCAGCAGCTTCCCTGACAGGGCTAGTGAGCAGTTCTTC

clone_size: NA
v_call: TRBV6-5
d_call: TRBD1
j_call: TRBJ1-6
cdr3_aa: CASNQNRGLSPLHF
cdr3_nt: TGTGCCAGCAACCAAAACAGGGGGCTCTCACCCCTCCACTTT

clone_size: NA
v_call: TRBV20-1
d_call: NA
j_call: TRBJ2-1
cdr3_aa: CSAQYNEQFF
cdr3_nt: TGCAGTGCCCAATACAATGAGCAGTTCTTC

clone_size: few
v_call: TRBV5-1
d_call: TRBD1
j_call: TRBJ1-6
cdr3_aa: CASSAGQGYNSPLHF
cdr3_nt: TGCGCCAGCAGCGCGGGACAGGGCTATAATTCACCCCTCCACTTT

clone_size: few
v_call: TRBV4-1
d_call: NA
j_call: TRBJ2-7
cdr3_aa: CASSLTELSYEQYF
cdr3_nt: TGCGCCAGCAGCCTGACCGAACTTTCATACGAGCAGTACTTC

clone_size: few
v_call: TRBV23-1
d_call: NA
j_call: TRBJ1-2
cdr3_aa: CASSQSTRRRNYGYTF
cdr3_nt: TGCGCCAGCAGTCAATCGACGCGCAGGAGGAACTATGGCTACACCTTC

clone_size: NA
v_call: TRBV3-1
d_call: TRBD2
j_call: TRBJ2-7
cdr3_aa: CASRDSGSSYEQYF
cdr3_nt: TGTGCCAGCAGAGATAGCGGGAGCTCCTACGAGCAGTACTTC

clone_size: many
v_call: TRBV5-1
d_call: TRBD1
j_call: TRBJ1-4
cdr3_aa: CASSGTGERKLFF
cdr3_nt: TGCGCCAGCTCCGGGACAGGGGAAAGAAAACTGTTTTTT

clone_size: few
v_call: TRBV6-5
d_call: TRBD2
j_call: TRBJ2-3
cdr3_aa: CASSYSSTSVDTQYF
cdr3_nt: TGTGCCAGCAGTTACTCGTCCACTAGCGTGGATACGCAGTATTTT

clone_size: NA
v_call: TRBV7-6
d_call: NA
j_call: TRBJ2-2
cdr3_aa: CASSGTSNTGELFF
cdr3_nt: TGTGCCAGCTCCGGGACTTCGAACACCGGGGAGCTGTTTTTT

clone_size: many
v_call: TRBV27
d_call: TRBD1
j_call: TRBJ1-1
cdr3_aa: CASNPTGGTEAFF
cdr3_nt: TGTGCCAGCAACCCGACAGGGGGCACTGAAGCTTTCTTT

clone_size: NA
v_call: TRBV18
d_call: NA
j_call: TRBJ1-6
cdr3_aa: CASSPLGTAYNSPLHF
cdr3_nt: TGTGCCAGCTCACCACTGGGGACGGCCTATAATTCACCCCTCCACTTT

clone_size: few
v_call: TRBV7-9
d_call: TRBD2
j_call: TRBJ2-3
cdr3_aa: CASSLDREGTDTQYF
cdr3_nt: TGTGCCAGCAGCTTGGATCGGGAGGGCACAGATACGCAGTATTTT

clone_size: NA
v_call: TRBV20-1
d_call: TRBD2
j_call: TRBJ2-2
cdr3_aa: CSARDGLAVGGELFF
cdr3_nt: TGCAGTGCTAGAGATGGACTAGCCGTAGGCGGGGAGCTGTTTTTT